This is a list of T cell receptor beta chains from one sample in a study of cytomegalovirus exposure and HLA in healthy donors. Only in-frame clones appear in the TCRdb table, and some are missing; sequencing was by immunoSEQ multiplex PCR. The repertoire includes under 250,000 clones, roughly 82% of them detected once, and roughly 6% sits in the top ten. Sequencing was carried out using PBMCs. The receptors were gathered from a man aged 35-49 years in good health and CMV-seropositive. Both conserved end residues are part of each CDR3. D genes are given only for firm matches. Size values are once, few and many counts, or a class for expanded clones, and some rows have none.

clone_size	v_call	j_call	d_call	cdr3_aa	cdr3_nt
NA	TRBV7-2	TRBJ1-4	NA	CASSPGGGDEKLFF	TGTGCCAGCAGCCCGGGGGGGGGTGATGAAAAACTGTTTTTT
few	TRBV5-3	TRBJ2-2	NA	CARSPNGQGGTGELFF	TGTGCCAGAAGCCCCAACGGACAGGGAGGGACCGGGGAGCTGTTTTTT
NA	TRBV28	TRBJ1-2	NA	CASSLRGGMDYTF	TGTGCCAGCAGTTTAAGGGGCGGCATGGACTACACCTTC
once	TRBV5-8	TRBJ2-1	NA	CASSFDRSSYNEQFF	TGTGCCAGCAGCTTCGACAGGAGCTCCTACAATGAGCAGTTCTTC
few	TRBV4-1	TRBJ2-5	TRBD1	CASSQRQGPQQETQYF	TGCGCCAGCAGCCAACGACAGGGCCCCCAGCAAGAGACCCAGTACTTC
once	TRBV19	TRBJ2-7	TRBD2	CASSVAGEAYEQYF	TGTGCCAGTAGTGTAGCGGGGGAAGCCTACGAGCAGTACTTC
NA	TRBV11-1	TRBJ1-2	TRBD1	CASSLGRGDRPVYGYTF	TGTGCCAGCAGCTTAGGACGAGGGGACAGGCCTGTCTATGGCTACACCTTC
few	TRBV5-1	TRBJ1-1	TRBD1	CASSAGTGNTEAFF	TGCGCCAGCAGCGCCGGGACAGGGAACACTGAAGCTTTCTTT
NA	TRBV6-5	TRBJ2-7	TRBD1	CASSYGPGGSYEQYF	TGTGCCAGCAGTTACGGGCCAGGGGGCTCCTACGAGCAGTACTTC
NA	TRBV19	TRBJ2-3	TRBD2	CASSSVAGSADTQYF	TGTGCCAGTAGTTCCGTAGCGGGAAGCGCAGATACGCAGTATTTT
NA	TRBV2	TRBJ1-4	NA	CASSESVSTNEKLFF	TGTGCCAGCAGTGAATCGGTATCAACTAATGAAAAACTGTTTTTT
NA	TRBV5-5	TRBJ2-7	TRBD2	CASSLRLAGGDHEQYF	TGTGCCAGCAGCTTGCGTCTAGCGGGAGGGGACCACGAGCAGTACTTC
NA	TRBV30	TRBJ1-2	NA	CAWTRGGVFGYTF	TGTGCCTGGACCCGCGGAGGGGTCTTTGGCTACACCTTC
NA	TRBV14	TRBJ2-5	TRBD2	CASSQVLAGGETQYF	TGTGCCAGCAGCCAAGTTCTAGCGGGAGGGGAGACCCAGTACTTC
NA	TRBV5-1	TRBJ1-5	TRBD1	CASSPGTGNSNQPQHF	TGCGCCAGCAGCCCTGGGACAGGTAATAGCAATCAGCCCCAGCATTTT
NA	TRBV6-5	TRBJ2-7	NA	CASSYRGGGYEQYF	TGTGCCAGCAGTTACCGAGGGGGGGGATACGAGCAGTACTTC
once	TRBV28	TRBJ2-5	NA	CASTVGQRETQYF	TGTGCCAGCACTGTTGGACAGAGAGAGACCCAGTACTTC
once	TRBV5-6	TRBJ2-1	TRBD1	CASTRGDRESNEQFF	TGTGCCAGCACCCGAGGGGACAGGGAAAGCAATGAGCAGTTCTTC
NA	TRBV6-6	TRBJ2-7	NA	CASSYRGGNEQYF	TGTGCCAGCAGTTACAGGGGCGGGAACGAGCAGTACTTC
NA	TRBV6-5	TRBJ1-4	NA	CASSSRDEKLFF	TGTGCCAGCAGTTCCAGGGATGAAAAACTGTTTTTT
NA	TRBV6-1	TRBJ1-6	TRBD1	CASSDLNSGGFVHNSPLHF	TGTGCCAGCAGTGACCTTAACTCAGGGGGTTTCGTCCATAATTCACCCCTCCACTTT
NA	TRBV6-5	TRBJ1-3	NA	CASSYRGMGSGNTIYF	TGTGCCAGCAGTTACAGGGGGATGGGCTCTGGAAACACCATATATTTT
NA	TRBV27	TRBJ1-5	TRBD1	CASSQQGEINQPQHF	TGTGCCAGCAGCCAACAGGGGGAAATCAATCAGCCCCAGCATTTT
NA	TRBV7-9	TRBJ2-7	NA	CASSLDGTYEQYF	TGTGCCAGCAGCCTCGACGGGACCTACGAGCAGTACTTC
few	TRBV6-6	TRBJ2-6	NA	CASSYSSATGANVLTF	TGTGCCAGCAGTTACTCTAGCGCCACCGGGGCCAACGTCCTGACTTTC
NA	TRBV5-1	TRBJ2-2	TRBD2	CASSLGAGGASTGELFF	TGCGCCAGCAGCTTGGGAGCGGGAGGGGCGAGCACCGGGGAGCTGTTTTTT
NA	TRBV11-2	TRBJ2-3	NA	CASSSEGGTQYF	TGTGCCAGCAGCAGTGAGGGTGGTACGCAGTATTTT
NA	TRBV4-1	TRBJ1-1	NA	CASSPKFTLNTEAFF	TGCGCCAGCAGCCCGAAGTTCACTTTGAACACTGAAGCTTTCTTT
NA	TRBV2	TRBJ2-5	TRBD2	CASSVGLAGGGGETQYF	TGTGCCAGCAGTGTGGGACTAGCGGGAGGCGGAGGGGAGACCCAGTACTTC
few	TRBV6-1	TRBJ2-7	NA	CASTGSGTYEQYF	TGTGCCAGCACCGGGTCCGGAACATACGAGCAGTACTTC
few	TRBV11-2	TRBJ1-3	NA	CASSRGLGSGNTIYF	TGTGCCAGCAGTCGGGGTCTGGGCTCTGGAAACACCATATATTTT
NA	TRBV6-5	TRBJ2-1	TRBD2	CASSWASGDNEQFF	TGTGCCAGCAGTTGGGCTAGCGGGGACAATGAGCAGTTCTTC
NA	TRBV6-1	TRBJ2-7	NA	CASRLNYGIGSEQYF	TGTGCCAGCAGACTTAATTACGGGATCGGGAGCGAGCAGTACTTC
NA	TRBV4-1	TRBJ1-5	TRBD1	CASSQVAGDRGDQPQHF	TGCGCCAGCAGCCAAGTAGCGGGGGACAGGGGCGATCAGCCCCAGCATTTT
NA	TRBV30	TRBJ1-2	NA	CAWTPDMYGYTF	TGTGCCTGGACCCCGGACATGTATGGCTACACCTTC
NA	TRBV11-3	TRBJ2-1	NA	CASSLDLGYNEQFF	TGTGCCAGCAGCTTAGATCTAGGTTACAATGAGCAGTTCTTC
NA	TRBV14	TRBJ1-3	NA	CASSRRGKTGNTIYF	TGTGCCAGCAGCCGTCGGGGGAAGACTGGAAACACCATATATTTT
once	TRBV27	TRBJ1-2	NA	CASSIRGSNGYTF	TGTGCCAGCAGTATCCGGGGATCTAATGGCTACACCTTC
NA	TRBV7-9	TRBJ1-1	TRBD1	CASRSPGQAMNTEAFF	TGTGCCAGCAGGAGCCCGGGACAGGCTATGAACACTGAAGCTTTCTTT
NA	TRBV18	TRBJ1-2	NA	CASSPQGHYGYTF	TGTGCCAGCTCACCACAGGGGCACTATGGCTACACCTTC
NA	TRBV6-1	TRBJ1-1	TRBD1	CASTDRGWSTEAFF	TGTGCCAGCACTGACAGGGGATGGAGCACTGAAGCTTTCTTT
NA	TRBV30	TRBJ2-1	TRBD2	CAWSVGLAGRDEQFF	TGTGCCTGGAGTGTGGGGCTAGCGGGACGGGATGAGCAGTTCTTC
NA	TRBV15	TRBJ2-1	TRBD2	CATSRGGLAGTNEQFF	TGTGCCACCAGCAGAGGGGGACTAGCGGGGACTAATGAGCAGTTCTTC
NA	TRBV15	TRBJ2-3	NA	CATSPASGSSTDTQYF	TGTGCCACCAGCCCAGCAAGCGGCTCTAGCACAGATACGCAGTATTTT
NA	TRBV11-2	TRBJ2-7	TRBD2	CASSFKRGPYEQYF	TGTGCCAGCAGCTTCAAGCGGGGACCGTACGAGCAGTACTTC
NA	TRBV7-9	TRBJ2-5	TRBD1	CASSPGQGETQYF	TGTGCCAGCAGCCCGGGACAGGGGGAGACCCAGTACTTC
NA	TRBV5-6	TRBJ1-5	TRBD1	CASQQGDQPQHF	TGTGCCAGCCAACAGGGGGATCAGCCCCAGCATTTT
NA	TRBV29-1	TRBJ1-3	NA	CSVGQPYGNTIYF	TGCAGCGTTGGACAACCTTACGGAAACACCATATATTTT
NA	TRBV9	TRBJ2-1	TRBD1	CASSAGGQGSYNEQFF	TGTGCCAGCAGCGCCGGGGGACAGGGCTCCTACAATGAGCAGTTCTTC
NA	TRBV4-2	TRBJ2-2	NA	CASSQDAYSHTGELFF	TGTGCCAGCAGCCAAGATGCGTATTCCCACACCGGGGAGCTGTTTTTT
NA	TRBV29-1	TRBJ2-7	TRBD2	CSVEKLAGYEQYF	TGCAGCGTTGAAAAGCTAGCGGGCTACGAGCAGTACTTC
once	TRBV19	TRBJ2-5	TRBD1	CASRDRGETQYF	TGTGCCAGTAGGGACAGGGGAGAGACCCAGTACTTC
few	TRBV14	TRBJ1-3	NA	CASSQELSGNTIYF	TGTGCCAGCAGCCAAGAGTTATCGGGAAACACCATATATTTT